The next 23 T cell receptor beta chains were all read from a single sample in a study of T-cell reconstitution after alpha-beta-depleted transplantation in children. Construction of the TCRbeta library involved unique molecular identifiers. Each CDR3 protein is one row after TCRdb ran MiXCR on the PCR reads. The sample has 610,000 or so distinct CDR3 sequences; more than 20% are singletons. This specimen consisted of PBMCs, obtained before TCRalphabeta/CD19-depleted stem cell transplant. The receptors were sampled from a boy under two years old with Wiskott-Aldrich syndrome, due to receive a stem cell transplant.

This clonotype was picked up a small number of times. The chain couples TRBV20-1 to TRBJ2-5; TRBD2 matches 12 bases. This CDR3 comprises 14 residues. CDR1 and CDR2 from the germline V gene are DFQATT and SNEGSKA (reference sequence). V lost 6 bases, J lost 5 bases, and 7 bases stayed unmatched. The CDR3 DNA is TGCAGTGCAAGAACTCTAGCGGGAGGGGAGACCCAGTACTTC. Protein product: CSARTLAGGETQYF.

The chain has TRBV6-1 and TRBJ2-5; the match to TRBD2 covers 9 bases. Germline-derived CDR1 and CDR2 are MNHNS and SASEGT. The CDR3 has 16 residues. Trimming removed 6 bases from V and 6 bases from J; junction bases left unmatched: 14. The CDR3 here is CASRSPGLAGSKTQYF. The CDR3, as DNA: TGTGCCAGCAGATCCCCGGGACTAGCAGGGAGTAAGACCCAGTACTTC.

This clonotype was counted only a few times. The V call is TRBV2, the J call TRBJ1-3; D gene ambiguous. Germline CDR1 is SNHLY and CDR2 is FYNNEI. The CDR3 is 16 amino acids. The germline V and J ends were trimmed by 1 base and 8 bases, with 18 bases remaining between them. As DNA, the CDR3 is TGTGCCAGCAGTGAAGAGGGCAGCGCCCTTGGGTACACCATATATTTT. Protein sequence: CASSEEGSALGYTIYF. Full variable domain (outside the CDR3, taken from reference TRBV2 and TRBJ1-3): EPEVTQTPSHQVTQMGQEVILRCVPISNHLYFYWYRQILGQKVEFLVSFYNNEISEKSEIFDDQFSVERPDGSNFTLKIRSTKLEDSAMYFCASSEEGSALGYTIYFGEGSWLTVV.

The V gene is TRBV6-5, the J gene TRBJ1-6; 10 positions agree with TRBD1. The V gene end was trimmed by 6 bases and the J gene end by 9 bases; junction bases not matched to a gene: 8. The V gene's germline CDR1 is MNHEY and CDR2 SVGAGI. This CDR3 spans 15 amino acids. The CDR3 nucleotides are TGTGCCAGCAGCACTCGGACAGGGGGGGGTTCACCCCTCCACTTT. It yields the protein CASSTRTGGGSPLHF.

The sample holds one count of this clonotype. This sequence joins TRBV12-3 or TRBV12-4 and TRBJ2-7, with 10 bases fitting TRBD2. The CDR3 totals 12 residues. The V and J ends lost 1 base and 13 bases, in that order; junction bases with no gene match: 4. In DNA form, the CDR3 reads TGTGCCAGCAGTTTAGACCTAGCGGGAGCCTACTTC. This gives the protein CASSLDLAGAYF.

This clonotype was seen a few times. The V call is TRBV5-1, the J call TRBJ2-2; 8 bases line up with TRBD1. The germline V gene encodes CDR1 SGHRS and CDR2 YFSETQ. There are 14 residues in the CDR3. Trimming cost V 4 bases and J 4 bases; bases outside gene matches: 3. The CDR3 region has the DNA TGCGCCAGCAGCCAAGGACAGGGCACCGGGGAGCTGTTTTTT. It specifies CASSQGQGTGELFF.

The sample holds many counts of this clonotype. The V gene is TRBV29-1, the J gene TRBJ1-1; D perhaps matches TRBD1 (5 bases). The V gene's germline CDR1 is SQVTM and CDR2 ANQGSEA. The CDR3 runs to 13 residues. Trimming stripped 7 bases from V and 1 base from J, with 13 bases between. CDR3 bases: TGCAGCGCCGGAGGCAGGGCGAACACTGAAGCTTTCTTT. Translated, it gives CSAGGRANTEAFF. Supplemented by reference TRBV29-1 and TRBJ1-1, the full variable domain reads SAVISQKPSRDICQRGTSLTIQCQVDSQVTMMFWYRQQPGQSLTLIATANQGSEATYESGFVIDKFPISRPNLTFSTLTVSNMSPEDSSIYLCSAGGRANTEAFFGQGTRLTVV.

The chain combines TRBV7-9 with TRBJ2-1; the match to TRBD1 covers 8 bases. Germline lookup yields CDR1 SEHNR and CDR2 FQNEAQ (reference sequence). This CDR3 comprises 19 residues. V shed 2 bases, J shed 1 base, and the junction held 13 bases outside the gene matches. The CDR3, as DNA: TGTGCCAGCAGCTTATTCGTGGCAGGGGGCGAGGTATCCTACAATGAGCAGTTCTTC. This encodes CASSLFVAGGEVSYNEQFF.

The V gene is TRBV5-1, the J gene TRBJ2-2, with D hard to call. The V and J ends lost 1 base and 0 bases respectively, with 10 bases between them. The CDR3 is 16 amino acids. Germline CDR1 reads SGHRS; CDR2 reads YFSETQ. The CDR3 bases are TGCGCCAGCAGCTTGTTTGGGATGACGAACACCGGGGAGCTGTTTTTT. Translation gives CASSLFGMTNTGELFF. Filled out from reference TRBV5-1 and TRBJ2-2, the complete variable domain reads KAGVTQTPRYLIKTRGQQVTLSCSPISGHRSVSWYQQTPGQGLQFLFEYFSETQRNKGNFPGRFSGRQFSNSRSEMNVSTLELGDSALYLCASSLFGMTNTGELFFGEGSRLTVL.

This clonotype has only a few counts. This chain uses TRBV6-7 with TRBJ2-7; D remains ambiguous. TRBV6-7 is reported as an ORF; its role is uncertain. This CDR3 spans 12 amino acids. V was cut by 7 bases and J by 6 bases, with 13 bases left in between. The CDR3 DNA sequence: TGTGCCAGCACCACTCTAACGGGCGAGCAGTACTTC. Translating gives CASTTLTGEQYF.

The gene calls are TRBV5-1 and TRBJ1-4; weak D call: TRBD1 (5 bases). V dropped 4 bases and J dropped 0 bases, with 7 bases sitting between them. From germline, CDR1 is SGHRS and CDR2 YFSETQ. This CDR3 comprises 14 residues. The CDR3 reads CASSGTTTNEKLFF. The CDR3 DNA sequence: TGCGCCAGCAGCGGGACTACAACTAATGAAAAACTGTTTTTT.

This clonotype was counted only a few times. The chain is built from TRBV5-1 and TRBJ2-1; 11 bases map to TRBD2. The germline CDR1 and CDR2 sequences are SGHRS and YFSETQ. V lost 3 bases to trimming and J lost 7 bases; unmatched junction nucleotides: 6. The CDR3 totals 15 residues. The CDR3 region is CASSSLAGGLNEQFF. The CDR3 coding sequence is TGCGCCAGCAGCTCGTTAGCGGGAGGGCTGAATGAGCAGTTCTTC.

This clonotype was found a few times. A much larger clonotype is one base distant, so this may be a read error. The rearrangement joins TRBV5-6 to TRBJ2-1; D is perhaps TRBD2 (6 bases). In germline, CDR1 is SGHDT, CDR2 YYEEEE. There are 13 residues in the CDR3. CDR3 amino acids: CASSWDSDNEQFF. As DNA, the CDR3 is TGTGCCAGCAGCTGGGACTCCGACAATGAGCAGTTCTTC.

The genes are TRBV20-1 and TRBJ2-2; the match to TRBD2 covers 8 bases. Trimming took 3 bases from V and 4 from J; bases not matched to a gene: 4. The CDR3 covers 14 residues. Germline CDR1 reads DFQATT; CDR2 reads SNEGSKA (reference sequence). CDR3 loop: CSASRLAGTGELFF. DNA of the CDR3: TGCAGTGCTAGCCGTCTAGCGGGCACCGGGGAGCTGTTTTTT.

The V and J genes are TRBV20-1 and TRBJ2-1; TRBD2 matches 10 bases. This CDR3 contains 18 residues. CDR1 and CDR2 (germline): DFQATT, SNEGSKA (reference sequence). V trimming: 0 bases; J trimming: 5 bases; junction bases outside the gene matches: 13. The CDR3 is CSARDNPFSGRFNNEQFF. Written as DNA, the CDR3 is TGCAGTGCTAGAGATAACCCTTTTAGCGGGAGGTTTAACAATGAGCAGTTCTTC.

This clonotype has just a few counts. The chain couples TRBV20-1 to TRBJ1-5; no clear D gene. The V gene's germline CDR1 is DFQATT and CDR2 SNEGSKA (reference sequence). With 4 bases removed from V and 0 bases from J, the gap between germline ends came to 7 bases. The CDR3 is made up of 13 amino acids. The CDR3 region is CSATEDSNQPQHF. The CDR3 bases are TGCAGTGCTACGGAGGATAGCAATCAGCCCCAGCATTTT.

This clonotype was detected only a few times. CDR3 in amino acids: CASSQTALNTEAFF. The CDR3 nucleotides read TGCGCCAGCTCTCAGACAGCCCTGAACACTGAAGCTTTCTTT. V and J are TRBV5-1 and TRBJ1-1; tentative D call: TRBD1 (5 bases). Germline V gene data show CDR1 as SGHRS and CDR2 as YFSETQ. This CDR3 region has 14 residues. V shed 7 bases and J shed 0 bases, with 13 bases lying between them. The variable domain in full, completed from reference TRBV5-1 and TRBJ1-1, reads KAGVTQTPRYLIKTRGQQVTLSCSPISGHRSVSWYQQTPGQGLQFLFEYFSETQRNKGNFPGRFSGRQFSNSRSEMNVSTLELGDSALYLCASSQTALNTEAFFGQGTRLTVV.

This clonotype has only a few counts. The V and J genes are TRBV29-1 and TRBJ2-1, with 9 bases that match TRBD1. The CDR3 is 13 residues long. V was clipped by 6 bases and J by 5 bases; unmatched bases: 5. CDR1 and CDR2 from the germline V gene are SQVTM and ANQGSEA. This chain's CDR3 is CSVGQGLNNEQFF. The CDR3 DNA follows: TGCAGCGTGGGACAGGGTCTCAACAATGAGCAGTTCTTC.

The chain recombines TRBV12-3 or TRBV12-4 with TRBJ2-5; 7 bases are a match to TRBD2. This CDR3 comprises 14 residues. V shed 7 bases and J 4 bases; nucleotides not matched to a gene: 9. CDR3 region: CASMVWASGETQYF. In DNA form, the CDR3 reads TGTGCCAGCATGGTCTGGGCTAGCGGAGAGACCCAGTACTTC.

The chain has TRBV5-1 and TRBJ2-5; D is perhaps TRBD1 or TRBD2 (6 bases each). The V end was cut by 0 bases, the J end by 4 bases, with 16 bases between. The CDR3 consists of 16 residues. CDR1 and CDR2 (germline): SGHRS, YFSETQ. CDR3 in DNA: TGCGCCAGCAGCTTGGCGACGATAAAGGGGGGAGAGACCCAGTACTTC. It yields the protein CASSLATIKGGETQYF. The variable domain in full, with the rest retrieved from reference TRBV5-1 and TRBJ2-5, is KAGVTQTPRYLIKTRGQQVTLSCSPISGHRSVSWYQQTPGQGLQFLFEYFSETQRNKGNFPGRFSGRQFSNSRSEMNVSTLELGDSALYLCASSLATIKGGETQYFGPGTRLLVL.

This clonotype was counted a few times. V is TRBV5-1 and J is TRBJ2-1; D may be TRBD1 (5 bases). The ends were cut back, 0 bases at V and 10 bases at J, with 17 bases in the middle. Germline assignment: CDR1 SGHRS and CDR2 YFSETQ. The CDR3 is made up of 15 amino acids. The CDR3: CASSLAVDSLGEQFF. The CDR3 region has the DNA TGCGCCAGCAGCTTGGCCGTTGACAGTTTAGGCGAGCAGTTCTTC.

The V call is TRBV4-1, the J call TRBJ1-5, with D perhaps matching TRBD1 (6 bases). The germline CDR1 and CDR2 sequences are MGHRA and YSYEKL. The V gene lost 1 base and the J gene lost 4 bases, with 11 bases spanning the gap. This CDR3 contains 15 residues. For the CDR3, the DNA is TGCGCCAGCAGCCAAGGGGACACTGCTAATCAGCCCCAGCATTTT. It specifies CASSQGDTANQPQHF.

The rearrangement links TRBV6-1 to TRBJ1-3; 10 bases map to TRBD1. There are 14 residues in the CDR3. Germline CDR1 MNHNS, CDR2 SASEGT. Trimming at V came to 5 bases and at J to 9 bases, leaving 7 bases not matched to a gene. The DNA for the CDR3 is TGTGCCAGCAGTCGTCCGGGACAGGGGAGCACCATATATTTT. This gives the protein CASSRPGQGSTIYF.